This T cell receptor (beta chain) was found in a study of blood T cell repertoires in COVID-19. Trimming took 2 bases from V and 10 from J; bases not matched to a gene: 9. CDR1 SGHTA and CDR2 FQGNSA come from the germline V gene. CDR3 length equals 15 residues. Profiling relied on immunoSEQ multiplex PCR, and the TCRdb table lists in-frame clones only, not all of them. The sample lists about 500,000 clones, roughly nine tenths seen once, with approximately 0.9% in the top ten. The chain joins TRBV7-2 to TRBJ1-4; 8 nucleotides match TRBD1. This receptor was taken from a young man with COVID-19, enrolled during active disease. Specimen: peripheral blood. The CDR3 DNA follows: TGTGCCAGCAGCTTATCGGTACAGGGGGGTGGAAAACTGTTTTTT. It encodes CASSLSVQGGGKLFF.